Presented here are 16 T cell receptor beta chains from one specimen sequenced in a study of blood T cell repertoires in COVID-19. Profiling relied on immunoSEQ multiplex PCR, and the TCRdb table lists in-frame clones only, not all of them. The table lists approximately 330,000 clones, approximately 88% of them singletons. Sequencing was done on a sample of peripheral blood. The receptors were gathered from a man aged 25-40 years with COVID-19, enrolled during active disease.

This clone was seen a single time. The chain carries TRBV7-7 and TRBJ2-1; 14 positions agree with TRBD2. The trim removed 5 bases at V and 7 bases at J, leaving 10 bases unmatched. Per germline, CDR1 SSHAT and CDR2 FNYEAQ (reference sequence). This CDR3 has 17 amino acids. For the CDR3, the DNA is TGTGCCAGCAGCCCTGGGACTAGCGGGAGTTTGGTAAATGAGCAGTTCTTC. It specifies CASSPGTSGSLVNEQFF.

The chain links TRBV9 to TRBJ2-1, with 10 bases identical to TRBD2. V lost 0 bases to trimming and J lost 4 bases; unmatched junction nucleotides: 4. Germline lookup yields CDR1 SGDLS and CDR2 YYNGEE. This CDR3 has 16 amino acids. CDR3 sequence (DNA): TGTGCCAGCAGCGTAGGACTAGCGGGTCTATACAATGAGCAGTTCTTC. This translates into CASSVGLAGLYNEQFF.

This sequence joins TRBV7-8 and TRBJ1-1, with unresolved D. This CDR3 is 16 amino acids long. Germline CDR1 and CDR2: SGHVS and FQNEAQ. Trimming removed 2 bases at V and 0 bases at J, with 13 bases between. CDR3 loop: CASSLLGGQLNTEAFF. CDR3 DNA: TGTGCCAGCAGCTTACTAGGCGGGCAGTTGAACACTGAAGCTTTCTTT.

The J gene is TRBJ2-5, the V gene TRBV5-4; tentative D call: TRBD2 (5 bases). Germline CDR1 is SGHNT and CDR2 is YYREEE (reference sequence). CDR3 size: 14 residues. V was cut by 4 bases and J by 5 bases, with 15 bases left in between. The CDR3 protein is CASSAPGGHETQYF. The CDR3 DNA is TGTGCCAGCAGCGCCCCGGGCGGGCACGAGACCCAGTACTTC.

This sequence joins TRBV4-1 and TRBJ2-5; D is undetermined. CDR1 is MGHRA, CDR2 YSYEKL, per germline. The CDR3 loop spans 15 amino acids. Trimming removed 1 base from V and 2 bases from J, with 11 bases in between. The CDR3 DNA reads as TGCGCCAGCAGCCAAGGAACGGGTTGGCAAGAGACCCAGTACTTC. The encoded protein is CASSQGTGWQETQYF.

The J gene is TRBJ1-5, the V gene TRBV5-8, with a weak D call TRBD1 (6 bases). The CDR3 extends over 13 amino acids. Germline lookup yields CDR1 SGHTS and CDR2 YDEGEE. The V end lost 4 bases, the J end lost 9 bases, and 14 bases lay between the germline ends. CDR3 coding DNA: TGTGCCAGCAGCCGTGTGGACAGCCGGCCCCAGCATTTT. Amino acids: CASSRVDSRPQHF.

This rearrangement joins TRBV28 to TRBJ2-7, with 11 nucleotides matching TRBD1. This CDR3 contains 13 residues. CDR1 is MDHEN, CDR2 SYDVKM, per germline. After removal of 4 bases from V and 5 bases from J, the junction contained 1 base not matched to a gene. CDR3 region: CASSSGQGDEQYF. CDR3 DNA: TGTGCCAGCAGTTCGGGACAGGGGGACGAGCAGTACTTC.

The chain carries TRBV4-3 and TRBJ1-2; D might be TRBD1 (5 bases). CDR3 length: 16 residues. Trimming shortened V by 0 bases and J by 0 bases, and 11 bases separated the two germline ends. Germline CDR1 and CDR2: LGHNA and YSLEER. The CDR3 reads CASSQDPGGSNYGYTF. CDR3 in DNA: TGCGCCAGCAGCCAAGATCCGGGGGGGTCTAACTATGGCTACACCTTC.

This clone was found once. The CDR3 reads CASSPRTPNIQYF. The CDR3 region has the DNA TGTGCCAGCTCACCGCGGACACCAAACATTCAGTACTTC. The chain recombines TRBV18 with TRBJ2-4; the D gene is possibly TRBD1 (5 bases). The ends were cut back, 3 bases at V and 6 bases at J, with 9 bases in the middle. Looked up from germline, CDR1 is KGHSH and CDR2 is LQKENI. The CDR3 spans 13 residues.

This clone has a single count. The chain is built from TRBV25-1 and TRBJ2-7, with 9 bases identical to TRBD1. From germline, CDR1 is MGHDK and CDR2 SYGVNS. The CDR3 runs 16 residues. Trimming took 5 bases from V and 4 from J; bases not matched to a gene: 12. CDR3: CASSSPQGTGSYEQYF. CDR3 nucleotide sequence: TGTGCCAGCAGTTCACCTCAGGGGACAGGGTCATACGAGCAGTACTTC.

As regards this clone: This same CDR3 is encoded by further DNA sequences in the sample. The chain is built from TRBV6-6 and TRBJ1-2, with TRBD1 matching 9 bases. Trimming at V came to 5 bases and at J to 4 bases, leaving 5 bases not matched to a gene. From germline, CDR1 is MNHNY and CDR2 SVGAGI (reference sequence). The CDR3 is made up of 14 amino acids. The CDR3 protein is CASSGGQGFYGYTF. CDR3 sequence (DNA): TGTGCCAGCAGTGGAGGACAGGGGTTCTATGGCTACACCTTC.

The V and J genes are TRBV10-3 and TRBJ1-3; TRBD1 agrees at 7 bases. Germline V gene lookup returns CDR1 ENHRY and CDR2 SYGVKD. CDR3 length: 14 residues. Trimming cost V 5 bases and J 2 bases; bases outside gene matches: 3. The CDR3 DNA reads TGTGCCATCAGTAGCGACAGGGCTGGAAACACCATATATTTT. Amino acids: CAISSDRAGNTIYF.

The J gene is TRBJ2-6, the V gene TRBV5-1; D remains unclear. V lost 4 bases and J 0 bases, leaving 8 bases between the germline ends. The CDR3 runs 15 residues. Per germline, CDR1 SGHRS and CDR2 YFSETQ. CDR3 nucleotide sequence: TGCGCCAGCAGCCGATCTATCTCTGGGGCCAACGTCCTGACTTTC. It specifies CASSRSISGANVLTF.

This clone was detected only once. The chain employs TRBV5-6 and TRBJ2-1; no clear D gene. V lost 0 bases, J lost 5 bases, and 12 bases lay in between. In germline, CDR1 is SGHDT, CDR2 YYEEEE. CDR3 length equals 15 residues. Written as DNA, the CDR3 is TGTGCCAGCAGCTTGGTGACTGAGAGTAACAATGAGCAGTTCTTC. Its translation is CASSLVTESNNEQFF. Using reference TRBV5-6 and TRBJ2-1 for the parts outside the CDR3, the full variable domain is DAGVTQSPTHLIKTRGQQVTLRCSPKSGHDTVSWYQQALGQGPQFIFQYYEEEERQRGNFPDRFSGHQFPNYSSELNVNALLLGDSALYLCASSLVTESNNEQFFGPGTRLTVL.

This chain joins TRBV7-9 and TRBJ1-2, with 8 bases lining up with TRBD1. V was pared by 6 bases and J by 8 bases, with 11 bases of the junction left unmatched. The CDR3 runs 14 residues. Germline CDR1 is SEHNR and CDR2 is FQNEAQ (reference sequence). The CDR3: CASSSWTGPRGYTF. Here the CDR3 DNA reads TGTGCCAGCAGTTCCTGGACAGGGCCCAGGGGCTACACCTTC.

The rearrangement links TRBV9 to TRBJ2-5; tentative D call: TRBD1 (5 bases). Trimming cost V 4 bases and J 1 base, with 14 bases left between them. The CDR3 extends over 15 amino acids. Germline loops: CDR1 SGDLS, CDR2 YYNGEE. DNA for the CDR3: TGTGCCAGCAGCCTATACGGACACATCCAAGAGACCCAGTACTTC. It codes for CASSLYGHIQETQYF.